This T cell receptor beta chain was captured in a study of blood T cell repertoires in COVID-19. Study as a whole: Acute-phase and convalescent COVID-19 samples originated in the United States, Italy and Spain. Nucleic acid was either cDNA or gDNA, and it came from T cells, B-cell-depleted T cells, or PBMCs.

Assay: immunoSEQ multiplex PCR; the TCRdb copy retains only in-frame clones and omits some. In the table there are 95,000 to 150,000 clones, nearly 90% of which are singletons. The CDR3 runs 16 residues. CDR1 and CDR2 (germline): ENHRY, SYGVKD. V shed 0 bases and J shed 6 bases, with 17 bases lying between them. Seattle patient enrollment occurred during active infection, with longitudinal follow-up thereafter. The source of this sequence is a woman aged 60-75 years with COVID-19, enrolled during active disease. The genes are TRBV10-3 and TRBJ1-2; D gene ambiguous. Sequenced input: peripheral blood. CDR3 amino acids: CAISESEERDSNGYTF. CDR3 bases: TGTGCCATCAGTGAGTCGGAGGAACGGGATTCCAATGGCTACACCTTC.